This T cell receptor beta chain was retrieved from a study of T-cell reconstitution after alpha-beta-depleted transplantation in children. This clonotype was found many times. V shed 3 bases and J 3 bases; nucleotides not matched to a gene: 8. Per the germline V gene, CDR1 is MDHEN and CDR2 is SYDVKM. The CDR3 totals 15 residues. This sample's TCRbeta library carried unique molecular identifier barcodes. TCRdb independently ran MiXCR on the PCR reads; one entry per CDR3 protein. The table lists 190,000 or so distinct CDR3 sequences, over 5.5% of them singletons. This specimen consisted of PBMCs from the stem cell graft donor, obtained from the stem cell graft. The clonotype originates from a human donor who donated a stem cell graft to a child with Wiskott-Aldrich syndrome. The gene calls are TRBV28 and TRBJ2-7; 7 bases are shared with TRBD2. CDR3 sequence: CASSFSPGDYYEQYF. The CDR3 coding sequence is TGTGCCAGCAGTTTTTCGCCCGGGGACTACTACGAGCAGTACTTC.